The 22 T cell receptor beta chains listed next were all sequenced from one sample in a study of cytomegalovirus exposure and HLA in healthy donors. PCR employed 60 Vbeta and 13 Jbeta primers. This table comes from immunoSEQ multiplex PCR, and its TCRdb copy is limited to in-frame clones, with some not included. This table holds 100,000 to 150,000 clones, about 81% found once. The sample was PBMCs. The origin of the receptors is a woman aged 50 to 60 in good health and CMV-seropositive.

V usage is TRBV19 and J usage is TRBJ2-2; possible D gene TRBD1, 6 bases. CDR1 and CDR2 (germline): LNHDA, SQIVND (reference sequence). There are 13 residues in the CDR3. Trimming left V 8 bases short and J 6 bases short, with 13 bases between. CDR3 protein: CASLQGFPGELFF. Here the CDR3 DNA reads TGTGCCAGTCTCCAGGGGTTCCCCGGGGAGCTGTTTTTT.

This clone was detected only a few times. The rearrangement uses TRBV9 and TRBJ2-7; a weak D match, TRBD1 (5 bases). V was trimmed by 3 bases and J by 1 base, leaving 14 bases between them. This CDR3 contains 15 residues. The germline V gene encodes CDR1 SGDLS and CDR2 YYNGEE. CDR3 nucleotides: TGTGCCAGCAGCGCCGCGGACATCTTTTCCTACGAGCAGTACTTC. This encodes CASSAADIFSYEQYF.

The J gene is TRBJ2-1, the V gene TRBV7-9; TRBD1 agrees at 7 bases. CDR1 SEHNR and CDR2 FQNEAQ come from the germline V gene (reference sequence). There are 15 residues in the CDR3. J lost 2 bases, V lost 3 bases, and 4 bases had no gene match. The CDR3 region is CASSFQGEAYNEQFF. The CDR3 bases are TGTGCCAGCAGCTTTCAGGGGGAAGCCTACAATGAGCAGTTCTTC.

The V gene is TRBV27, the J gene TRBJ2-3, with D possibly matching TRBD1 (6 bases). The V end lost 4 bases, the J end lost 0 bases, and 8 bases lay between the germline ends. This CDR3 spans 14 amino acids. The germline CDR1 and CDR2 sequences are MNHEY and SMNVEV (reference sequence). The CDR3: CASSYRESTDTQYF. The CDR3 nucleotides are TGTGCCAGCAGTTACAGGGAGAGCACAGATACGCAGTATTTT.

This chain links TRBV13 with TRBJ1-2; 7 bases map to TRBD1. Germline V gives CDR1 PRHDT, CDR2 FYEKMQ (reference sequence). V gave up 0 bases and J gave up 2 bases; unmatched junction bases: 6. The CDR3 is 16 residues long. Here the CDR3 DNA reads TGTGCCAGCAGCTTAGGATTACAGGGGTCAAACTATGGCTACACCTTC. Its translation: CASSLGLQGSNYGYTF.

This rearrangement joins TRBV6-5 to TRBJ1-1; D gene unclear. Deletions cut 0 bases from V and 5 bases from J, with 10 bases between. Germline values: CDR1 MNHEY, CDR2 SVGAGI. This CDR3 spans 14 amino acids. DNA of the CDR3: TGTGCCAGCAGTTACTCGGAGGGAAGGACTGAAGCTTTCTTT. Its translation: CASSYSEGRTEAFF.

The chain is built from TRBV21-1 and TRBJ2-1; TRBD1, the D gene given by the table, was not confirmed from the DNA. TRBV21-1 represents a pseudogene. This CDR3 is built from 13 residues. This CDR3 reads CASSNGPMNEQFF. The CDR3 DNA follows: TGTGCCAGCAGCAATGGGCCCATGAATGAGCAGTTCTTC.

The V and J genes are TRBV4-1 and TRBJ1-4; D is unclear. Germline CDR1 reads MGHRA; CDR2 reads YSYEKL. V was trimmed by 3 bases and J by 5 bases, leaving 16 bases between them. This CDR3 comprises 16 residues. The CDR3 DNA is TGCGCCAGCAGCCAGCAACCCGGGAATATCAATGAAAAACTGTTTTTT. The encoded protein is CASSQQPGNINEKLFF.

V usage is TRBV2 and J usage is TRBJ1-1; 8 bases agree with TRBD1. Losses at the gene ends were 6 bases for V and 5 bases for J; bases not matched to a gene: 8. Germline values: CDR1 SNHLY, CDR2 FYNNEI. CDR3 length: 14 residues. The CDR3 sequence: CASRTGQGGTEAFF. The CDR3, as DNA: TGTGCCAGCAGGACCGGACAGGGAGGGACTGAAGCTTTCTTT.

The J gene is TRBJ1-1, the V gene TRBV11-2; D unclear. This CDR3 has 14 amino acids. Germline V gene data show CDR1 as SGHAT and CDR2 as FQNNGV. V was trimmed by 0 bases and J by 7 bases, leaving 12 bases between them. The CDR3 protein is CASSLDSRYSEAFF. For the CDR3, the DNA is TGTGCCAGCAGCTTAGATAGTCGGTACAGTGAAGCTTTCTTT.

This chain uses TRBV4-1 with TRBJ2-3; possible D gene TRBD2, 6 bases. This CDR3 comprises 16 residues. The ends were cut back, 0 bases at V and 3 bases at J, with 13 bases in the middle. CDR1 is MGHRA and CDR2 is YSYEKL in the germline V gene. The CDR3 sequence: CASSQDWASETDTQYF. DNA of the CDR3: TGCGCCAGCAGCCAAGATTGGGCTAGCGAAACAGATACGCAGTATTTT.

This chain connects TRBV7-2 to TRBJ1-4; possible D gene TRBD1, 6 bases. The CDR3 runs 14 residues. Germline loops: CDR1 SGHTA, CDR2 FQGNSA. V was cut by 2 bases and J by 8 bases, with 12 bases left in between. In nucleotides, the CDR3 is TGTGCCAGCAGCTTACAGGGGAATAGCGAAAAACTGTTTTTT. Amino acid sequence: CASSLQGNSEKLFF.

The rearrangement links TRBV6-5 to TRBJ1-1, with TRBD1 matching over 7 bases. V lost 6 bases to trimming and J lost 4 bases; unmatched junction nucleotides: 5. Per the germline V gene, CDR1 is MNHEY and CDR2 is SVGAGI. This CDR3 has 13 amino acids. The CDR3 spells CASSLGTVTEAFF. For the CDR3, the DNA is TGTGCCAGCAGCCTGGGGACAGTCACTGAAGCTTTCTTT.

This clone was seen only once. The rearrangement uses TRBV7-2 and TRBJ1-1; D not resolved. This CDR3 has 11 amino acids. From germline, CDR1 is SGHTA and CDR2 FQGNSA. Deletions cut 1 base from V and 10 bases from J, with 7 bases between. The CDR3 region is CASSLESVAFF. The CDR3 DNA follows: TGTGCCAGCAGCTTAGAGAGTGTAGCTTTCTTT.

This chain uses TRBV14 with TRBJ2-1, with 13 nucleotides matching TRBD2. With 4 bases clipped from V and 4 bases from J, the junction kept 10 bases outside the gene matches. Germline-derived CDR1 and CDR2 are SGHDN and FVKESK. CDR3 length: 18 residues. CDR3 sequence: CASSLLAGGPLGYNEQFF. Here the CDR3 DNA reads TGTGCCAGCAGCCTACTAGCGGGAGGGCCGTTAGGGTACAATGAGCAGTTCTTC.

CDR3 protein: CASSLQARGEAFF. The DNA for the CDR3 is TGTGCCAGCAGCTTACAAGCGCGAGGTGAAGCTTTCTTT. The gene calls are TRBV7-8 and TRBJ1-1; no clear D. Trimming shortened V by 2 bases and J by 7 bases, and 11 bases separated the two germline ends. The CDR3 loop spans 13 amino acids. Germline CDR1 and CDR2: SGHVS and FQNEAQ.

The J gene is TRBJ2-2, the V gene TRBV5-1; D ambiguous. CDR3 length: 14 amino acids. V shed 0 bases and J shed 3 bases, with 6 bases lying between them. The V gene's germline CDR1 is SGHRS and CDR2 YFSETQ. The DNA for the CDR3 is TGCGCCAGCAGCTTGGGACTGTACACCGGGGAGCTGTTTTTT. As protein: CASSLGLYTGELFF.

V gene TRBV19 combines with J gene TRBJ2-1; TRBD2 might be the D (5 bases). Germline V gives CDR1 LNHDA, CDR2 SQIVND (reference sequence). The CDR3 loop spans 17 amino acids. Deletions cut 0 bases from V and 7 bases from J, with 19 bases between. CDR3 sequence: CASSIDARGTRLNEQFF. Written as DNA, the CDR3 is TGTGCCAGTAGTATAGATGCCCGGGGTACGCGGTTAAATGAGCAGTTCTTC.

Here the CDR3 reads CASSEYAGREETQYF. The CDR3, as DNA: TGTGCCAGCAGTGAATACGCAGGCAGAGAAGAGACCCAGTACTTC. V gene TRBV2 combines with J gene TRBJ2-5, with D unresolved. The CDR3 consists of 15 residues. Trimming left V 2 bases short and J 3 bases short, with 13 bases between. Looked up from germline, CDR1 is SNHLY and CDR2 is FYNNEI.

This chain links TRBV6-5 with TRBJ2-1; 7 nucleotides align to TRBD1. The CDR3 loop spans 15 amino acids. CDR1 is MNHEY and CDR2 is SVGAGI in the germline V gene. V was clipped by 0 bases and J by 2 bases; unmatched bases: 1. This chain's CDR3 is CASSYSTGTYNEQFF. The CDR3 region has the DNA TGTGCCAGCAGTTACTCGACAGGGACCTACAATGAGCAGTTCTTC.

In this sample, this clone turned up a few times. Other DNA sequences of this sample code for an identical CDR3. CDR3 bases: TGCGCCAGCAGCTTGCAGGGAGGGATCTATGGCTACACCTTC. It translates to CASSLQGGIYGYTF. The gene calls are TRBV5-1 and TRBJ1-2; D might be TRBD1 (5 bases). Looked up from germline, CDR1 is SGHRS and CDR2 is YFSETQ. The CDR3 is 14 amino acids. Trimming removed 1 base from V and 4 bases from J, with 11 bases in between.

V and J are TRBV19 and TRBJ1-5, with 9 nucleotides matching TRBD1. V trimming: 6 bases; J trimming: 4 bases; junction bases outside the gene matches: 7. Germline V lookup: CDR1 LNHDA, CDR2 SQIVND (reference sequence). The CDR3 consists of 15 residues. CDR3 protein: CASRTGTGRNQPQHF. The CDR3 coding sequence is TGTGCCAGTAGGACGGGGACAGGGAGGAATCAGCCCCAGCATTTT.